Listed below are T cell receptor beta chains from one sample, sequenced in a study of blood T cell repertoires in COVID-19. Generated by immunoSEQ multiplex PCR, the TCRdb table keeps only in-frame clones and is missing some. This table has approximately 140,000 clones, 80% to 90% appearing once. The sequencing sample was made of peripheral blood. Every receptor here comes from a man aged 55 to 70 with active or convalescent COVID-19. Both conserved end residues are part of each CDR3. Fields, in order: D gene, V gene, clone size, J gene, CDR3 DNA, CDR3 protein. The D gene is left open where the match is weak. The listing skips clone size in some rows; elsewhere it reads once, few, many or a size class.

D: .; V: TRBV18; size: .; J: TRBJ1-2; DNA: TGTGCCAGCTCACCACGACAGGAGCCCTATGGCTACACCTTC; CDR3: CASSPRQEPYGYTF
D: .; V: TRBV7-9; size: few; J: TRBJ1-1; DNA: TGTGCCAGCAGCTTCGGGAGCATGAACACTGAAGCTTTCTTT; CDR3: CASSFGSMNTEAFF
D: .; V: TRBV14; size: .; J: TRBJ1-2; DNA: TGTGCCAGCAGCCAAGGCGGCGGGGGTTCTACCACCTTC; CDR3: CASSQGGGGSTTF
D: .; V: TRBV9; size: .; J: TRBJ1-2; DNA: TGTGCCAGCAGGAGGCGGGATGGCTACACCTTC; CDR3: CASRRRDGYTF
D: TRBD2; V: TRBV2; size: .; J: TRBJ2-7; DNA: TGTGCCAGCAGTGAAGGACTAGCTGGAAACGAGCAGTACTTC; CDR3: CASSEGLAGNEQYF
D: .; V: TRBV18; size: once; J: TRBJ1-1; DNA: TGTGCCAGCTCACCCCAGGGCTACACTGAAGCTTTCTTT; CDR3: CASSPQGYTEAFF
D: .; V: TRBV2; size: .; J: TRBJ1-2; DNA: TGTGCCAGCATCTTTGGAGGAGGCCCTAACTATGGCTACACCTTC; CDR3: CASIFGGGPNYGYTF
D: .; V: TRBV7-9; size: .; J: TRBJ2-1; DNA: TGTGCCAGCAGCTCCGAGGACTCTCACAATGAGCAGTTCTTC; CDR3: CASSSEDSHNEQFF
D: TRBD1; V: TRBV6-1; size: .; J: TRBJ1-2; DNA: TGTGCCAGCAGTGAACTAGACAGGGCGTACCATAACTATGGCTACACCTTC; CDR3: CASSELDRAYHNYGYTF
D: TRBD1; V: TRBV10-3; size: .; J: TRBJ1-1; DNA: TGTGCCATCAGTGGCAGGGGGTACACTGAAGCTTTCTTT; CDR3: CAISGRGYTEAFF
D: TRBD1; V: TRBV20-1; size: once; J: TRBJ1-6; DNA: TGCAGTGCTAGTCGGGACAGATATAATTCACCCCTCCACTTT; CDR3: CSASRDRYNSPLHF
D: .; V: TRBV9; size: .; J: TRBJ2-1; DNA: TGTGCCAGCAGCCCCTGGACAAGCTCCTACAATGAGCAGTTCTTC; CDR3: CASSPWTSSYNEQFF
D: .; V: TRBV7-8; size: .; J: TRBJ2-1; DNA: TGTGCCAGCAGCTTAGGAGGGGGTCACGTCTACAATGAGCAGTTCTTC; CDR3: CASSLGGGHVYNEQFF
D: .; V: TRBV9; size: .; J: TRBJ2-5; DNA: TGTGCCAGCAGCCAGGGAGGAGTAGAGACCCAGTACTTC; CDR3: CASSQGGVETQYF
D: .; V: TRBV28; size: few; J: TRBJ1-5; DNA: TGTGCCAGCAGTTTACTTCCGGGCTACAGGGAGCCCTATCAGCCCCAGCATTTT; CDR3: CASSLLPGYREPYQPQHF
D: TRBD1; V: TRBV27; size: .; J: TRBJ1-2; DNA: TGTGCCAGCAGTCTCGGGACAGGGGGCCATAGGGGCTACACCTTC; CDR3: CASSLGTGGHRGYTF
D: .; V: TRBV28; size: .; J: TRBJ2-2; DNA: TGTGCTTCGAGGGAGAACACCGGGGAGCTGTTTTTT; CDR3: CASRENTGELFF
D: .; V: TRBV6-6; size: .; J: TRBJ1-6; DNA: TGTGCCAGCACCGGACAGTATTCACCCCTCCACTTT; CDR3: CASTGQYSPLHF
D: TRBD1; V: TRBV11-2; size: .; J: TRBJ1-1; DNA: TGTGCCAGCAGCTTAGCAGGGGGCGGGTACACTGAAGCTTTCTTT; CDR3: CASSLAGGGYTEAFF
D: TRBD1; V: TRBV2; size: .; J: TRBJ2-7; DNA: TGTGCCAGCAGGGCGGACAGGGGGATAAACTACGAGCAGTACTTC; CDR3: CASRADRGINYEQYF
D: TRBD1; V: TRBV5-6; size: few; J: TRBJ2-1; DNA: TGTGCCAGCAGCTTGGGAGGGACAGGGGCTGTTGAGCAGTTCTTC; CDR3: CASSLGGTGAVEQFF
D: TRBD2; V: TRBV7-3; size: once; J: TRBJ2-5; DNA: TGTGCCAGCAGCTTAAGGCCCGGGACTAGCGGGAGTGAGACCCAGTACTTC; CDR3: CASSLRPGTSGSETQYF
D: TRBD2; V: TRBV6-2/TRBV6-3; size: .; J: TRBJ2-1; DNA: TGTGCCAGCAGTCAGACTAGCGGGAGTCTCAATGAGCAGTTCTTC; CDR3: CASSQTSGSLNEQFF
D: TRBD1; V: TRBV5-6; size: .; J: TRBJ1-5; DNA: TGTGCCAGCAGCTTGCGTGTGGACAGGGATCAGCCCCAGCATTTT; CDR3: CASSLRVDRDQPQHF
D: .; V: TRBV19; size: .; J: TRBJ2-3; DNA: TGTGCCAGTAGTAAGCGGAGACTTCAGACAGATACGCAGTATTTT; CDR3: CASSKRRLQTDTQYF